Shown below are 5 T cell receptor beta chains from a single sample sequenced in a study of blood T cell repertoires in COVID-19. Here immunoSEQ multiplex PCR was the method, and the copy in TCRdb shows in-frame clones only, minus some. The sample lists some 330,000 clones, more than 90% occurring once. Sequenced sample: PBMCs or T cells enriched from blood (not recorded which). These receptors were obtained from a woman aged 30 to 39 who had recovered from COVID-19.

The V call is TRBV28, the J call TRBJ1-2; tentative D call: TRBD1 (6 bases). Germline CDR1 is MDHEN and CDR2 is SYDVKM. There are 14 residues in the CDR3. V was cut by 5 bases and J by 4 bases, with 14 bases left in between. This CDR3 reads CASSPPDSTYGYTF. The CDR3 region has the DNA TGTGCCAGCAGTCCCCCGGACAGTACCTATGGCTACACCTTC.

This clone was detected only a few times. CDR3 DNA: TGCGCCAGCAGCCAAGGATTTCGAGGAACTAACACCGGGGAGCTGTTTTTT. Residues: CASSQGFRGTNTGELFF. The V call is TRBV4-3, the J call TRBJ2-2, with D hard to call. Trimming removed 1 base from V and 2 bases from J, with 14 bases in between. Looked up from germline, CDR1 is LGHNA and CDR2 is YSLEER. This CDR3 region has 17 residues.

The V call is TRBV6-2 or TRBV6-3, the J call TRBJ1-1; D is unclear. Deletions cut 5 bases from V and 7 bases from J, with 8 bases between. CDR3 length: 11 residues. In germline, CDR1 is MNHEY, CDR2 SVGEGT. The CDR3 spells CASSPGFEAFF. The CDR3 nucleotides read TGTGCCAGCAGTCCGGGTTTTGAAGCTTTCTTT.

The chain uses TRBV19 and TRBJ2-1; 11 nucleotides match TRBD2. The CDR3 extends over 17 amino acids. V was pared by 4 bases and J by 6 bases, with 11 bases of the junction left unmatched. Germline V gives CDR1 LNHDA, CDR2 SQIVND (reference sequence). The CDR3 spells CASSTRWGSGRGNEQFF. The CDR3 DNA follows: TGTGCCAGTAGTACCCGTTGGGGTAGCGGGAGGGGCAATGAGCAGTTCTTC.

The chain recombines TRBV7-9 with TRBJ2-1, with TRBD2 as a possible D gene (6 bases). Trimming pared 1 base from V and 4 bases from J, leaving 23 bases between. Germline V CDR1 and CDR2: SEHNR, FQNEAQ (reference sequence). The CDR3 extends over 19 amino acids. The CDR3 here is CASSLVGSARRRDYNEQFF. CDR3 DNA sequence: TGTGCCAGCAGCTTAGTTGGTTCGGCTAGACGGAGGGATTACAATGAGCAGTTCTTC. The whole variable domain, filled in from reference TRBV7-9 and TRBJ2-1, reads DTGVSQNPRHKITKRGQNVTFRCDPISEHNRLYWYRQTLGQGPEFLTYFQNEAQLEKSRLLSDRFSAERPKGSFSTLEIQRTEQGDSAMYLCASSLVGSARRRDYNEQFFGPGTRLTVL.